These 6 T cell receptor beta chains were all obtained from the same sample, sequenced in a study of control samples from healthy donors and cancer patients. Produced via immunoSEQ multiplex PCR; TCRdb's table is partial and in-frame only. Among about 27,000 clones, under 95% were seen once, and the ten largest hold roughly an eighth. Material for sequencing was PBMCs. The receptors stem from a man aged 50 to 59 with lung cancer.

This sequence joins TRBV5-4 and TRBJ2-5, with 13 bases fitting TRBD2. Germline CDR1 reads SGHNT; CDR2 reads YYREEE (reference sequence). Unmatched junction bases numbered 4, after V lost 0 bases and J lost 5 bases. CDR3 length: 16 amino acids. DNA for the CDR3: TGTGCCAGCAGCTTGGAGTTGGGACTAGCGGGGGAGACCCAGTACTTC. Amino acid sequence: CASSLELGLAGETQYF.

The rearrangement uses TRBV18 and TRBJ1-3; the D is unclear. The CDR3 is 11 amino acids. In germline, CDR1 is KGHSH, CDR2 LQKENI. The V gene lost 4 bases and the J gene lost 6 bases, with 4 bases spanning the gap. The CDR3 protein is CASSLENTIYF. Here the CDR3 DNA reads TGTGCCAGCTCACTTGAAAACACCATATATTTT.

The V and J genes are TRBV29-1 and TRBJ2-3; TRBD2 matches at 7 bases. The CDR3 spans 19 residues. Per germline, CDR1 SQVTM and CDR2 ANQGSEA. J lost 0 bases, V lost 8 bases, and 23 bases had no gene match. The CDR3: CSLDGGCFVHRDSTDTQYF. The CDR3 nucleotides read TGCAGCCTAGACGGGGGGTGCTTTGTTCATCGTGATAGCACAGATACGCAGTATTTT.

The chain carries TRBV9 and TRBJ1-1; D is uncertain. Germline V lookup: CDR1 SGDLS, CDR2 YYNGEE. The CDR3 has 13 residues. Trimming pared 2 bases from V and 5 bases from J, leaving 10 bases between. CDR3 in DNA: TGTGCCAGCAGCGTCTATGTGGAGACTGAAGCTTTCTTT. This gives the protein CASSVYVETEAFF.

This chain links TRBV11-3 with TRBJ2-2; 7 nucleotides agree with TRBD2. Trimming at V came to 5 bases and at J to 7 bases, leaving 10 bases not matched to a gene. The CDR3 loop spans 15 amino acids. Germline CDR1 reads SGHNT; CDR2 reads YENEEA. CDR3 loop: CASSPGTTVYGELFF. As DNA, the CDR3 is TGTGCCAGCAGCCCCGGGACTACGGTTTACGGGGAGCTGTTTTTT.

The chain employs TRBV28 and TRBJ1-2; D gene uncertain. This CDR3 spans 14 amino acids. The ends were cut back, 7 bases at V and 2 bases at J, with 14 bases in the middle. Germline CDR1 is MDHEN and CDR2 is SYDVKM. CDR3 coding DNA: TGTGCCAGCAAGGAGATAGGGAAGAACTATGGCTACACCTTC. Amino acids: CASKEIGKNYGYTF.